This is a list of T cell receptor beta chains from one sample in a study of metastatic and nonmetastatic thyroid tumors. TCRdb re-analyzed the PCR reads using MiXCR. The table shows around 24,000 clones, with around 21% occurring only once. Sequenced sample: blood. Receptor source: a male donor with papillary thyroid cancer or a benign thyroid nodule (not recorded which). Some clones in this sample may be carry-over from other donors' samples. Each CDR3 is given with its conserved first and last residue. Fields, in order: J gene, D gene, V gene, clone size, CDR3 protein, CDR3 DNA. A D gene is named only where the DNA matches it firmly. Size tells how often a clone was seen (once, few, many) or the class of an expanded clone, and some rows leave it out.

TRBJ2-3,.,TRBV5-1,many,CASSRGGTDTQYF,TGCGCCAGCAGTCGAGGGGGGACAGATACGCAGTATTTT
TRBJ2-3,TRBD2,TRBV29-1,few,CSVLPAGSPDTQYF,TGCAGCGTTCTTCCAGCGGGGTCCCCAGATACGCAGTATTTT
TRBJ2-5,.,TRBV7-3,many,CASSLREGETQYF,TGTGCCAGCAGCTTACGTGAGGGTGAGACCCAGTACTTC
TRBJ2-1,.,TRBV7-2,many,CASSLAVGSGYNEQFF,TGTGCCAGCAGCTTAGCGGTCGGGAGCGGGTACAATGAGCAGTTCTTC
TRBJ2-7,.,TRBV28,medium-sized,CASSPGTSPYEQYF,TGTGCCAGCAGTCCCGGGACCAGCCCCTACGAGCAGTACTTC
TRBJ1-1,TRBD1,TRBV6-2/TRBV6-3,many,CASRPFDGQGNTEAFF,TGTGCCAGCAGGCCATTCGACGGACAGGGGAACACTGAAGCTTTCTTT
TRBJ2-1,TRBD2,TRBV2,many,CASSGGLAGGLFF,TGTGCCAGCAGTGGTGGACTAGCGGGAGGGCTGTTCTTC
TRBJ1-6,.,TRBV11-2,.,CASSLDSRVNSPLHF,TGTGCCAGCAGCTTAGATAGCAGGGTTAATTCACCCCTCCACTTT
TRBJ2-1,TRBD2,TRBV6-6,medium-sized,CASSYRLAGTGEQFF,TGTGCCAGCAGTTATAGGCTAGCGGGAACGGGTGAGCAGTTCTTC
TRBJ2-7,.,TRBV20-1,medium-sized,CSAARQPISYEQYF,TGCAGTGCTGCCCGACAGCCCATTTCCTACGAGCAGTACTTC
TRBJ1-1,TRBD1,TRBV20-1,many,CSARSGTANTEAFF,TGCAGTGCTAGAAGTGGGACAGCGAACACTGAAGCTTTCTTT
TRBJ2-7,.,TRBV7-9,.,CASSREGRYEQYF,TGTGCCAGCAGCAGAGAAGGCCGCTACGAGCAGTACTTC
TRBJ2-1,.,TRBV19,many,CASSISWRAKEQFF,TGTGCCAGTAGTATTTCGTGGAGGGCCAAAGAGCAGTTCTTC
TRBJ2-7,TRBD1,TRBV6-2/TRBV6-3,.,CASKRAGTGVAGSSYEQYF,TGTGCCAGCAAGAGGGCCGGGACAGGGGTCGCGGGTTCCTCCTACGAGCAGTACTTC
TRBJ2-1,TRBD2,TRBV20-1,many,CSARPTTSGYLYNEQFF,TGCAGTGCTAGACCTACGACTAGCGGGTATCTCTACAATGAGCAGTTCTTC
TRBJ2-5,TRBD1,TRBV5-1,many,CASSWTGEETQYF,TGCGCCAGCAGCTGGACAGGGGAAGAGACCCAGTACTTC
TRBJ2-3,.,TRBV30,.,CVWRRGDRTDTQYF,TGTGTCTGGAGAAGGGGCGATAGGACAGATACGCAGTATTTT
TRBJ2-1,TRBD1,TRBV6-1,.,CASSNPPAGGSNEQFF,TGTGCCAGCAGCAACCCTCCCGCAGGGGGATCTAATGAGCAGTTCTTC
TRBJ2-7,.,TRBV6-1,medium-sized,CASSTQGSGYEQYF,TGTGCCAGCAGTACACAGGGCTCGGGCTACGAGCAGTACTTC
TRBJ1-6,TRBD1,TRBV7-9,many,CASSSGTGPSPLHF,TGTGCCAGCAGCTCCGGGACAGGGCCTTCACCCCTCCACTTT
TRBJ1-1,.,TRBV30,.,CAWSVWGANTEAFF,TGTGCCTGGAGTGTATGGGGAGCGAACACTGAAGCTTTCTTT
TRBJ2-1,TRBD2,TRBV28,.,CVSPSWLADSSYNEQFF,TGTGTCAGCCCTTCGTGGCTAGCGGATTCCTCCTACAATGAGCAGTTCTTC
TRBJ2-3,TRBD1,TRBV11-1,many,CASSTRAARGRNTQYF,TGTGCCAGCAGCACCCGTGCGGCGAGGGGGCGGAATACGCAGTATTTT
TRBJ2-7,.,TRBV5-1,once,CASMEGASYEQYF,TGCGCCAGCATGGAGGGGGCCTCCTACGAGCAGTACTTC
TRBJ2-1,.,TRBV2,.,CASVRSPYNEQFF,TGTGCCAGCGTGCGGAGCCCCTACAATGAGCAGTTCTTC
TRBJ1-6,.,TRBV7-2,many,CASSPYNSPLHF,TGTGCCAGCAGCCCCTATAATTCACCCCTCCACTTT
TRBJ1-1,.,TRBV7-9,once,CASSTSSGTEAFF,TGTGCCAGCAGCACAAGCTCGGGCACTGAAGCTTTCTTT
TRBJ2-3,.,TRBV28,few,CAISPRWPRGCADTQYF,TGTGCCATCAGCCCCCGCTGGCCCAGGGGATGTGCAGATACGCAGTATTTT
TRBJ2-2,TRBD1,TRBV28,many,CASSSAGTVVTGELFF,TGTGCCAGCAGCAGCGCCGGGACAGTAGTCACCGGGGAGCTGTTTTTT
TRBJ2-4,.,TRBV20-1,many,CSAPPGGKNIQYF,TGCAGTGCGCCTCCGGGCGGTAAAAACATTCAGTACTTC
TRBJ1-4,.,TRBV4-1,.,CASSQLGSNEKLFF,TGCGCCAGCAGCCAACTAGGCAGCAATGAAAAACTGTTTTTT
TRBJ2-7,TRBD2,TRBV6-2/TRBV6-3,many,CASSFPPGLAGVNEQYF,TGTGCCAGCAGTTTTCCCCCGGGACTAGCGGGAGTTAACGAGCAGTACTTC
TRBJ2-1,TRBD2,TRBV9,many,CASSVRLAENNEQFF,TGTGCCAGCAGCGTCCGACTAGCGGAGAACAATGAGCAGTTCTTC
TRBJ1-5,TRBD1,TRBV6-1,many,CASSPGQGKRKPQHF,TGTGCCAGCAGTCCGGGACAGGGGAAGAGGAAGCCCCAGCATTTT
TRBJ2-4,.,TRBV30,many,CALDRLGNIRYF,TGTGCCTTGGACCGTCTAGGGAACATTCGGTACTTC
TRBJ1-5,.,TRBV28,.,CASNPLGHPHHF,TGTGCCAGCAATCCACTGGGTCATCCCCATCATTTT
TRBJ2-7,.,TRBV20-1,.,CSARHLLSYEQYF,TGCAGTGCCAGACACCTTCTCTCCTACGAGCAGTACTTC
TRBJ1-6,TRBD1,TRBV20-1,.,CSAQIWDSNNSPLHF,TGCAGTGCTCAGATCTGGGACAGTAATAATTCACCCCTCCACTTT
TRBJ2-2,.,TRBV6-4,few,CASSETGLPTVELFF,TGTGCCAGCAGTGAAACAGGGCTTCCCACCGTGGAGCTGTTTTTT
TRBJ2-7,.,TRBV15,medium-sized,CATSTPGVYEQYF,TGTGCCACCAGCACCCCAGGGGTCTACGAGCAGTACTTC
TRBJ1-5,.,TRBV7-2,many,CASSPGTPYQPQHF,TGTGCCAGCAGCCCCGGGACACCCTATCAGCCCCAGCATTTT
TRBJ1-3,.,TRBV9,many,CASSVSGGGNTIYF,TGTGCCAGCAGCGTTAGTGGCGGGGGAAACACCATATATTTT
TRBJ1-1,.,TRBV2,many,CASSADTNTEAFF,TGTGCCAGCAGTGCTGATACGAACACTGAAGCTTTCTTT
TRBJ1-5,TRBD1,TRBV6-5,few,CASSPVDRASQPQHF,TGTGCCAGCAGTCCCGTGGACAGGGCGAGTCAGCCCCAGCATTTT
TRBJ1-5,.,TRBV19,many,CASSTGQRNQPQHF,TGTGCCAGTAGTACGGGACAACGCAATCAGCCCCAGCATTTT
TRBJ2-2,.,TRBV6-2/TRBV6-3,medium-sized,CASSLGPSTGELFF,TGTGCCAGCAGTTTGGGTCCTAGCACCGGGGAGCTGTTTTTT
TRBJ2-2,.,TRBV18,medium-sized,CASSPGLNTGELFF,TGTGCCAGCTCACCTGGGCTTAACACCGGGGAGCTGTTTTTT
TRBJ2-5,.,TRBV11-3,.,CASSLERSGPQYF,TGTGCCAGCAGCTTAGAGAGGTCAGGGCCCCAGTACTTC
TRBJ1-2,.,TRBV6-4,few,CASWDGYGYTF,TGTGCCAGCTGGGACGGATATGGCTACACCTTC
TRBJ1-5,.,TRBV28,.,CASSNRVRADYQPQHF,TGTGCCAGCAGTAACCGAGTCCGGGCAGATTATCAGCCCCAGCATTTT
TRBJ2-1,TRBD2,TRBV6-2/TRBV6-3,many,CASSYLLAGGPIPKFEQFF,TGTGCCAGCAGTTACTTACTAGCGGGAGGGCCCATACCAAAATTTGAGCAGTTCTTC
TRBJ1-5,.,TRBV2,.,CASSPGQFNNQPQHF,TGTGCCAGCAGTCCCGGACAGTTTAACAATCAGCCCCAGCATTTT
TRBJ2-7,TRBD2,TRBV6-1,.,CASSVSPGLGVYEQYF,TGTGCCAGCAGTGTATCTCCGGGACTAGGGGTCTACGAGCAGTACTTC
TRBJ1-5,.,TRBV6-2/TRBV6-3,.,CASSVEGGNQPQHF,TGTGCCAGCAGTGTGGAGGGCGGCAATCAGCCCCAGCATTTT
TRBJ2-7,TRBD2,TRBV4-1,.,CASILWPPGLAGGNYEQYF,TGCGCCAGCATCTTGTGGCCGCCGGGACTAGCGGGGGGGAACTACGAGCAGTACTTC